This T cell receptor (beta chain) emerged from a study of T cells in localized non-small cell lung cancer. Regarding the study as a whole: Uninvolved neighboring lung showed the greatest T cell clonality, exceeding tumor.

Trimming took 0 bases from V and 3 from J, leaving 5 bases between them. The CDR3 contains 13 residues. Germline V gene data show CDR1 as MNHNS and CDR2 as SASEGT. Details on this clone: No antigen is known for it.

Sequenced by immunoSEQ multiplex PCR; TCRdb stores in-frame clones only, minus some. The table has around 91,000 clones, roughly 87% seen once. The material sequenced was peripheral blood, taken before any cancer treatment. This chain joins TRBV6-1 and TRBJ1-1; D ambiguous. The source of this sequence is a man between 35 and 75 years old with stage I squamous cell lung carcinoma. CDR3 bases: TGTGCCAGCAGTGAAGCATCGGACACTGAAGCTTTCTTT. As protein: CASSEASDTEAFF.